The next 14 T cell receptor beta chains were all read from a single sample in a study of blood T cell repertoires in COVID-19. Measured with immunoSEQ multiplex PCR; TCRdb has only the in-frame clones, and not every one. This repertoire shows about 67,000 clones, roughly nine tenths found once; its top ten account for approximately 4.7%. The sequencing sample was made of peripheral blood. The receptor set was obtained from a man aged 50 to 60 with active COVID-19.

The chain uses TRBV7-3 and TRBJ1-1; 8 nucleotides match TRBD1. CDR1 and CDR2 from the germline V gene are SGHTA and FQGTGA. The CDR3 is 13 amino acids. Trimming cost V 6 bases and J 0 bases; bases outside gene matches: 0. The CDR3 spells CASRDRVNTEAFF. In nucleotides, the CDR3 is TGTGCCAGCAGGGACAGGGTGAACACTGAAGCTTTCTTT.

CDR3: CASSQDRDNGYTF. The DNA of the CDR3 is TGTGCCAGCAGCCAGGACAGGGATAATGGCTACACCTTC. This rearrangement joins TRBV27 to TRBJ1-2, with 8 bases fitting TRBD1. CDR3 length: 13 residues. Germline values: CDR1 MNHEY, CDR2 SMNVEV (reference sequence). V lost 6 bases and J lost 6; bases outside the gene matches: 6.

This chain joins TRBV14 and TRBJ2-3, with D hard to call. The CDR3 is 14 amino acids. CDR1 and CDR2 (germline): SGHDN, FVKESK. Trimming pared 2 bases from V and 2 bases from J, leaving 8 bases between. The CDR3 loop reads CASSQPRYTDTQYF. The CDR3 region has the DNA TGTGCCAGCAGCCAACCCAGATACACAGATACGCAGTATTTT.

The J gene is TRBJ2-3, the V gene TRBV29-1; 13 bases agree with TRBD2. The CDR3 totals 15 residues. Germline CDR1 and CDR2: SQVTM and ANQGSEA. V was pared by 6 bases and J by 4 bases, with 7 bases of the junction left unmatched. For the CDR3, the DNA is TGCAGCGTAGGCCGGACTAGCGGGAGAGCAGATACGCAGTATTTT. It is translated as CSVGRTSGRADTQYF.

The chain links TRBV5-1 to TRBJ2-3; TRBD2 aligns across 8 bases. Germline CDR1 and CDR2: SGHRS and YFSETQ. The V segment lost 4 bases and the J segment 1 base; nucleotides outside the gene matches: 17. The CDR3 runs 19 residues. CDR3 nucleotides: TGCGCCAGCAGCCGTGGTGGTAGCGGGAAGGGGACTGGCACAGATACGCAGTATTTT. Residues: CASSRGGSGKGTGTDTQYF.

J is TRBJ2-2 and V is TRBV28; no clear D gene. The CDR3 totals 14 residues. Germline V CDR1 and CDR2: MDHEN, SYDVKM. The germline V and J ends were trimmed by 4 bases and 4 bases, with 10 bases remaining between them. The CDR3 DNA reads TGTGCCAGCAGTTCCCTATCCGTCACCGGGGAGCTGTTTTTT. This gives the protein CASSSLSVTGELFF.

This clone was detected only once. The chain uses TRBV11-3 and TRBJ2-1, with 9 bases aligning to TRBD2. The CDR3 contains 15 residues. Trimming at V came to 5 bases and at J to 7 bases, leaving 9 bases not matched to a gene. CDR1 and CDR2 from the germline V gene are SGHNT and YENEEA. The CDR3 reads CASSRGAGGYNEQFF. Written as DNA, the CDR3 is TGTGCCAGCAGCCGCGGGGCGGGGGGGTATAATGAGCAGTTCTTC.

The gene calls are TRBV5-5 and TRBJ1-6; D might be TRBD1 (6 bases). Per the germline V gene, CDR1 is SGHKS and CDR2 is YYEKEE (reference sequence). V gave up 1 base and J gave up 8 bases, with 13 bases separating them. The CDR3 runs to 15 residues. CDR3 sequence: CASSLISGVDSPLHF. The DNA for the CDR3 is TGTGCCAGCAGCTTGATATCAGGGGTAGATTCACCCCTCCACTTT. Filled out from reference TRBV5-5 and TRBJ1-6, the complete variable domain reads DAGVTQSPTHLIKTRGQQVTLRCSPISGHKSVSWYQQVLGQGPQFIFQYYEKEERGRGNFPDRFSARQFPNYSSELNVNALLLGDSALYLCASSLISGVDSPLHFGNGTRLTVT.

The chain recombines TRBV2 with TRBJ2-3; D call uncertain. Germline loops: CDR1 SNHLY, CDR2 FYNNEI. This CDR3 is 12 amino acids long. V lost 8 bases and J 2 bases, leaving 8 bases between the germline ends. As DNA, the CDR3 is TGTGCCAGCGCCAGAATCACAGATACGCAGTATTTT. Translated, it gives CASARITDTQYF.

The chain links TRBV19 to TRBJ2-2; TRBD2 aligns across 7 bases. CDR3 length: 15 residues. The germline gives CDR1 LNHDA, CDR2 SQIVND (reference sequence). With V trimmed by 6 bases and J by 4 bases, 8 bases remained unmatched. The CDR3 loop reads CASRTGGYGTGELFF. CDR3 coding DNA: TGTGCCAGTAGGACCGGGGGGTACGGCACCGGGGAGCTGTTTTTT.

CDR3 in amino acids: CASSLITGGSYEQYF. In DNA, the CDR3 is TGCGCCAGCAGCTTGATAACGGGAGGGTCCTACGAGCAGTACTTC. J is TRBJ2-7 and V is TRBV5-1; 8 bases agree with TRBD2. Per the germline V gene, CDR1 is SGHRS and CDR2 is YFSETQ. The J segment lost 1 base and the V segment lost 1 base, leaving 4 bases of the junction unmatched. The CDR3 runs to 15 residues.

The genes are TRBV7-2 and TRBJ1-5; TRBD1 aligns across 7 bases. The CDR3 covers 13 residues. V was pared by 3 bases and J by 9 bases, with 5 bases of the junction left unmatched. In germline, CDR1 is SGHTA, CDR2 FQGNSA. CDR3 DNA sequence: TGTGCCAGCAGCTTCCAGGGGGGTGGGCCCCAGCATTTT. Encoded protein: CASSFQGGGPQHF.

V usage is TRBV7-9 and J usage is TRBJ1-6; TRBD1 aligns across 10 bases. CDR1 SEHNR and CDR2 FQNEAQ come from the germline V gene (reference sequence). Trimming took 3 bases from V and 10 from J; bases not matched to a gene: 6. The CDR3 contains 15 residues. The CDR3 DNA reads as TGTGCCAGCAGCTTGGGTGACAGGGGGCAATCACCCCTCCACTTT. Translating gives CASSLGDRGQSPLHF.

The chain links TRBV14 to TRBJ1-4, with D perhaps matching TRBD1 (6 bases). Trimming stripped 2 bases from V and 8 bases from J, with 12 bases between. The germline gives CDR1 SGHDN, CDR2 FVKESK. This CDR3 is built from 14 residues. In nucleotides, the CDR3 is TGTGCCAGCAGCCAAAACAGGGTGGACGAAAAACTGTTTTTT. This translates into CASSQNRVDEKLFF.